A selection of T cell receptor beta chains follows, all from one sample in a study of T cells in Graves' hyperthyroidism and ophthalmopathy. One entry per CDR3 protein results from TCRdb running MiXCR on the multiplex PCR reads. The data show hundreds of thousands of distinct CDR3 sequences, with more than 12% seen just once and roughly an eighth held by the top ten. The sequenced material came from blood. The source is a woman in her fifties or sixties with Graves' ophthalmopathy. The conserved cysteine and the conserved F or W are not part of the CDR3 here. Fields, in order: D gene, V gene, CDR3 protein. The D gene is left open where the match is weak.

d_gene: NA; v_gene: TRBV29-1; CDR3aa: SVVGGELRGYT
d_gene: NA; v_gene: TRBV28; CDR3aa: ASSLRTPNTEAF
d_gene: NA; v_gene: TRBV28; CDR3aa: ASSYPAANTEAF
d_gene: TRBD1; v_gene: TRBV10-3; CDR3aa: AIRDSGTGGTSGYYEQY
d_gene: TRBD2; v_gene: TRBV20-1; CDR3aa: SASNFGTSGSSYNEQF
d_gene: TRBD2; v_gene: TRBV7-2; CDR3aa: ASSLGGGLAGGSLETQY
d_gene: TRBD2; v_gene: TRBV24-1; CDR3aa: ATSEHSGREETQY
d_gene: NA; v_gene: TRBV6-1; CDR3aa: ASSPPPVGNQPQH
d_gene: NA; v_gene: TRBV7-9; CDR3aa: ASSLRLPHHNEQF
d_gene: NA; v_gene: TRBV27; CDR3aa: ASSSSVSHNQPQH
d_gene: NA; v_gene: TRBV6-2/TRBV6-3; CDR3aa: ASSPQGTLNEQF
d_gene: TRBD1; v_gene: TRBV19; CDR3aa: ASSIEGTGLSYEQY
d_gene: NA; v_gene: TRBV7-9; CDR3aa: ASRRDLTGELF
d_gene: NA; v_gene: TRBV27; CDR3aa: ASSLGPLQDTQY
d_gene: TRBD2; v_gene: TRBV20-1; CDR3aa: SARRTSGRALTLYEQY